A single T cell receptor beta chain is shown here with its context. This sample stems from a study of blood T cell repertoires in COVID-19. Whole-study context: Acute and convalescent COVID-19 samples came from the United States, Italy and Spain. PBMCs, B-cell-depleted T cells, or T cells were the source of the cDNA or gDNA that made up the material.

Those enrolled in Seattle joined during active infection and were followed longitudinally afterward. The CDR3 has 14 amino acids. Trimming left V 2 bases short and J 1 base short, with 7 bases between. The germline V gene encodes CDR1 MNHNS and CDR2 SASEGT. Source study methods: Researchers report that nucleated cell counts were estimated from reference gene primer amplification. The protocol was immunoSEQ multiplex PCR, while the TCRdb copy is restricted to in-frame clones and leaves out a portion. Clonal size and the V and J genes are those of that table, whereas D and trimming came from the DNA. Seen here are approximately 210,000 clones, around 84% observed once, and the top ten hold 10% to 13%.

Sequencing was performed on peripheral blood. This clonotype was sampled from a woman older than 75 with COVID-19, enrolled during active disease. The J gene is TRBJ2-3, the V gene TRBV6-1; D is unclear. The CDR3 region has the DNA TGTGCCAGCAGTGAAAACCGGGGCACAGATACGCAGTATTTT. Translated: CASSENRGTDTQYF.